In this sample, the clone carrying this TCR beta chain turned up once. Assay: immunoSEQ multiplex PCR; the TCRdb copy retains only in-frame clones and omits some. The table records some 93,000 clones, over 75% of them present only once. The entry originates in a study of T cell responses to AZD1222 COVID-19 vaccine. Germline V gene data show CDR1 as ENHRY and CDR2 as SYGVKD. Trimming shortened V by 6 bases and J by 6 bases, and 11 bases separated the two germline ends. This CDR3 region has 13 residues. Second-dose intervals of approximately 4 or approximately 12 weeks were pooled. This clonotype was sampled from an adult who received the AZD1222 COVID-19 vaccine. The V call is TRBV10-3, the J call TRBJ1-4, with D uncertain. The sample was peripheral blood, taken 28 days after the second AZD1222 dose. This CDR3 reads CAIRPVTDEKLFF. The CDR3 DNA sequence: TGTGCCATCAGACCTGTAACGGATGAAAAACTGTTTTTT.